This T cell receptor (beta chain) was sequenced for a study of blood T cell repertoires in COVID-19. TCRdb's copy holds only in-frame clones and misses some; the assay was immunoSEQ multiplex PCR. Among 68,000 or so clones listed, more than 80% were seen once. CDR3 size: 14 residues. Deletions cut 1 base from V and 5 bases from J, with 12 bases between. The germline V gene has CDR1 SGHTA and CDR2 FQGNSA. The specimen sequenced was peripheral blood. This chain links TRBV7-2 with TRBJ2-7; D is undetermined. The source of this sequence is a man aged 50 to 60 with acute or convalescent COVID-19. The CDR3 sequence: CASSLELVSNEQYF. The CDR3 DNA reads TGTGCCAGCAGCTTAGAGCTGGTTTCCAACGAGCAGTACTTC.